This T cell receptor beta chain was identified during a study of blood T cells in healthy people across ages. The study's findings and limits: Diversity estimates drawn from one million T cells were deemed underestimates. PBMCs left unsorted prevented a conclusive naive versus antigen-experienced comparison. Percentage of naive T cells showed a strong correlation with TCR beta diversity.

In its sample, this clonotype was seen once. The antigen is undetermined. Isolation recovered at least 6.5 million PBMCs from every sample. The use of a sample-barcoded 5' primer and a J-beta primer mix characterized a second PCR of about 7 to 12 cycles. TCRdb fed the 5' RACE reads into MiXCR, producing one record per CDR3 protein. Of hundreds of thousands of distinct CDR3 sequences in the sample, roughly 20% were seen once. This clonotype was sampled from a man between 65 and 85 years old in good health. Source material: blood.

CDR3 residues: CASNLPGQGDNEQFF. The CDR3 nucleotides read TGTGCCAGCAATTTGCCAGGTCAGGGGGACAATGAGCAGTTCTTC. The V and J genes are TRBV28 and TRBJ2-1; 7 bases agree with TRBD1. V lost 7 bases, J lost 5 bases, and 11 bases stayed unmatched. From germline, CDR1 is MDHEN and CDR2 SYDVKM. The CDR3 has 15 residues. The full variable domain, its missing parts supplied by reference TRBV28 and TRBJ2-1, is DVKVTQSSRYLVKRTGEKVFLECVQDMDHENMFWYRQDPGLGLRLIYFSYDVKMKEKGDIPEGYSVSREKKERFSLILESASTNQTSMYLCASNLPGQGDNEQFFGPGTRLTVL.